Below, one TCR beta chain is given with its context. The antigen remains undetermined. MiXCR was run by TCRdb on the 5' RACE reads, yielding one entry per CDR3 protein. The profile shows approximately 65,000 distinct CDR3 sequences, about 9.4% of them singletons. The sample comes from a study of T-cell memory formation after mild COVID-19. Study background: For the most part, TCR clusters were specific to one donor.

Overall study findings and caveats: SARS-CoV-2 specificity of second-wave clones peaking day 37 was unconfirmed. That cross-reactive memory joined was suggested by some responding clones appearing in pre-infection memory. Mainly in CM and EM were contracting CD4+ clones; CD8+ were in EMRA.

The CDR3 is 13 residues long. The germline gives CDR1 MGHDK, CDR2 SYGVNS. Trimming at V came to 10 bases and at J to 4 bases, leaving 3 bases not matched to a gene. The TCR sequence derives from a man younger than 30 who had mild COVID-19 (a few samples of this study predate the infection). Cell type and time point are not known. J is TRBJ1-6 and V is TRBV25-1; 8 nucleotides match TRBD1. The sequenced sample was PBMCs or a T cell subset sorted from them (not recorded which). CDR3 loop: CATRDRYNSPLHF. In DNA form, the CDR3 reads TGTGCCACACGGGACAGGTATAATTCACCCCTCCACTTT.